Sequencing of this T cell receptor (beta chain) was carried out in a study of patients and donors after allogeneic stem cell transplantation. From the RT-PCR reads, TCRdb called clonotypes with MiXCR, one entry per CDR3 protein. The sample consists of 150,000 to 200,000 distinct CDR3 sequences, around 30% of them appearing once. This clonotype was recorded a few times. This TCR derives from a human donor who was either an allogeneic HSCT recipient or a stem cell or donor lymphocyte infusion donor (not recorded which). It is not recorded whose cells these are; they may come from a transplant donor. Material: blood, either unsorted or a sorted T cell fraction (not recorded which).

The CDR3 region has the DNA TGTGCCAGCAGCCTTGTTCTAGCGGGAGGCCCGGGAGGCGCAGATACGCAGTATTTT. As protein: CASSLVLAGGPGGADTQYF. This chain joins TRBV4-2 and TRBJ2-3; 11 bases match TRBD2. The CDR3 sequence is 19 residues long. Germline-derived CDR1 and CDR2 are LGHNA and YNFKEQ. The V and J ends lost 4 bases and 4 bases, in that order; junction bases with no gene match: 16.